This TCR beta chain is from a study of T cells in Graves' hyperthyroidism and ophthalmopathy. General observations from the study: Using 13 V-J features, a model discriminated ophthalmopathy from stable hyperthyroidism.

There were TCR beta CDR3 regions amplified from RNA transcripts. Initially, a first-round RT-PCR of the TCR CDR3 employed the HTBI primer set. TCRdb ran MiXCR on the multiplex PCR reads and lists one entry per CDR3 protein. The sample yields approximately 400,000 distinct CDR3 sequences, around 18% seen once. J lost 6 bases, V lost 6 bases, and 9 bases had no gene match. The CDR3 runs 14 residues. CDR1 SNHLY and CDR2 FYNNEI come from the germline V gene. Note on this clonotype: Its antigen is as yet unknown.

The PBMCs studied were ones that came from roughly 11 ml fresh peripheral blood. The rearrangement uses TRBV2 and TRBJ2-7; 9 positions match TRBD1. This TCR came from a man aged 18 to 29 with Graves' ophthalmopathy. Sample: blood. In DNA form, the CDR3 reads TGTGCCAGCAGCCTGACAGGGGGTCCTTCCGAGCAGTACTTC. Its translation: CASSLTGGPSEQYF.